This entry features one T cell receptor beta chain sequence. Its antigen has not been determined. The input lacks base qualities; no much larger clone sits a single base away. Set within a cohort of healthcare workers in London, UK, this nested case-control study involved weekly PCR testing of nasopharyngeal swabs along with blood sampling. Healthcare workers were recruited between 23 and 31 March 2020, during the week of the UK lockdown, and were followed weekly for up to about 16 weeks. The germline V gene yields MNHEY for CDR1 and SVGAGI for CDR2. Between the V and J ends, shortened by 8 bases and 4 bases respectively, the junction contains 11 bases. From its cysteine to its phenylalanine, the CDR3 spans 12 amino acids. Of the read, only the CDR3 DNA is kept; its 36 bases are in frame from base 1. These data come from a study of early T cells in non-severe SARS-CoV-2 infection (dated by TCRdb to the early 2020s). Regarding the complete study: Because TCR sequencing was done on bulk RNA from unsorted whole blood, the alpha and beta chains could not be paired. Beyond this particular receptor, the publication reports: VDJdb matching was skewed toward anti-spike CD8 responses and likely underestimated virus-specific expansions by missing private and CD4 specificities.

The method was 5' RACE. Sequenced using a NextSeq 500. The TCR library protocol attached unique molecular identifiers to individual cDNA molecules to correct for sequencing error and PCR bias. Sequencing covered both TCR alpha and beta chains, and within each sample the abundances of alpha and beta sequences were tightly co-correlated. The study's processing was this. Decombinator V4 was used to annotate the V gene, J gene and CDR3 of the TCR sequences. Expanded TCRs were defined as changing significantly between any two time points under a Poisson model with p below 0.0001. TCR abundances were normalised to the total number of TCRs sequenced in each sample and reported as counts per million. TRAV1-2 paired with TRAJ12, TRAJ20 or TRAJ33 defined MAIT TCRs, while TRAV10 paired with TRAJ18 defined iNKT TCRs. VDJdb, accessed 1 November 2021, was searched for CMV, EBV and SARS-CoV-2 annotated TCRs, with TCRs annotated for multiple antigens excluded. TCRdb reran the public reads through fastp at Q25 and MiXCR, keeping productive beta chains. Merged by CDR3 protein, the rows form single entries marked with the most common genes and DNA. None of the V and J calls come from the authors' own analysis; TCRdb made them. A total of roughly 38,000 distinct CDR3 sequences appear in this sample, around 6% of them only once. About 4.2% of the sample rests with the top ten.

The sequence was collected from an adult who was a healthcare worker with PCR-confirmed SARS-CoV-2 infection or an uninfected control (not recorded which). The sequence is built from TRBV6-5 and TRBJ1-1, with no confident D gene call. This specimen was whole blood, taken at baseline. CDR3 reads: CASRGSGTEAFF. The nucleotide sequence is TGTGCCAGCCGCGGGTCAGGCACTGAAGCTTTCTTT.